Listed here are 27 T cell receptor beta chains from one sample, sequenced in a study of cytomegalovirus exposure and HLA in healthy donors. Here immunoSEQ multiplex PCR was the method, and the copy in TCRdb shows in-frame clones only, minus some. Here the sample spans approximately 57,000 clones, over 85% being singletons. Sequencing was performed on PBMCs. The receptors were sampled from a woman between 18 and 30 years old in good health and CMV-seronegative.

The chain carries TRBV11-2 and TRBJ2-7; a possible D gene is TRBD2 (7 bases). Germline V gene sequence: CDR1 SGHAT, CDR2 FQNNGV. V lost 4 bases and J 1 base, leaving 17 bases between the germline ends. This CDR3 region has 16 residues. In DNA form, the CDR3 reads TGTGCCAGCAGCTCCGGGAGGTACAGGGAGTCCTACGAGCAGTACGTC. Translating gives CASSSGRYRESYEQYV.

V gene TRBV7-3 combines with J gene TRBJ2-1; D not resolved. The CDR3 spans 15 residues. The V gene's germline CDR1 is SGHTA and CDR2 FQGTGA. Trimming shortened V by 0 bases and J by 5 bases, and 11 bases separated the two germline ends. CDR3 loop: CASSLTFSHNNEQFF. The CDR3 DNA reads TGTGCCAGCAGCTTAACGTTTAGCCACAACAATGAGCAGTTCTTC.

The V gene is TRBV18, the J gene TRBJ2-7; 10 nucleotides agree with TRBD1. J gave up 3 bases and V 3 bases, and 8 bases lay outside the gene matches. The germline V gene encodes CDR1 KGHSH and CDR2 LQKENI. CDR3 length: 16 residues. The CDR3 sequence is CASSPDRGLSYYEQYF. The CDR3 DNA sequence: TGTGCCAGCTCACCCGACAGGGGGCTGTCCTACTACGAGCAGTACTTC.

The DNA for the CDR3 is TGTGCCACCAGCAGAGATCTACGGGTCACTGAAGCTTTCTTT. It is translated as CATSRDLRVTEAFF. The chain uses TRBV15 and TRBJ1-1, with D unresolved. This CDR3 region has 14 residues. Germline CDR1 and CDR2: LNHNV and YYDKDF (reference sequence). V dropped 0 bases and J dropped 4 bases, with 9 bases sitting between them.

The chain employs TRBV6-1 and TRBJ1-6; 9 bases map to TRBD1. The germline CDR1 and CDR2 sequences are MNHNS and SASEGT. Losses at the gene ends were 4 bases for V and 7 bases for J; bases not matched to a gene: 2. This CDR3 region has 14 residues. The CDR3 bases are TGTGCCAGCAGTGCTGGGACAGGGAATTCACCCCTCCACTTT. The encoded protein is CASSAGTGNSPLHF.

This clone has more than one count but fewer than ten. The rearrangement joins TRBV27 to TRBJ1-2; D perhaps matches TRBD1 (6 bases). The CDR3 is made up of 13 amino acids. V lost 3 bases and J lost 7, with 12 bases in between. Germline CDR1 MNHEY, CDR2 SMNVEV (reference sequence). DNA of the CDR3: TGTGCCAGCAGTTTCCAGGGGAGATCTGGCTACACCTTC. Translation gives CASSFQGRSGYTF.

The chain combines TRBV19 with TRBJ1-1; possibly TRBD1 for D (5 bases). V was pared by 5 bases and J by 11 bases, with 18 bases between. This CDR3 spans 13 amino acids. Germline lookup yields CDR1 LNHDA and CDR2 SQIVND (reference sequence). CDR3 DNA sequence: TGTGCCAGTAGTCAACGGAGGGGTGAGTGGGCTTTCTTT. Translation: CASSQRRGEWAFF.

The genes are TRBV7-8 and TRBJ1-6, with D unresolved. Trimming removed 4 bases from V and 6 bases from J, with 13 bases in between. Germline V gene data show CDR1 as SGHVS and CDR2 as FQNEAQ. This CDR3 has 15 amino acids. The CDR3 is CASSSTFLGNSPLHF. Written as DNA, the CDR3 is TGTGCCAGCAGCTCCACTTTTCTCGGTAATTCACCCCTCCACTTT.

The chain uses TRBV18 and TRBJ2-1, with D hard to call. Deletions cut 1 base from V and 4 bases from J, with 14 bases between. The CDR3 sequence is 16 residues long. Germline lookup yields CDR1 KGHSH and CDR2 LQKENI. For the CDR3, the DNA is TGTGCCAGCTCACCACTCTCGGCGGCAGCATACAATGAGCAGTTCTTC. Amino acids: CASSPLSAAAYNEQFF.

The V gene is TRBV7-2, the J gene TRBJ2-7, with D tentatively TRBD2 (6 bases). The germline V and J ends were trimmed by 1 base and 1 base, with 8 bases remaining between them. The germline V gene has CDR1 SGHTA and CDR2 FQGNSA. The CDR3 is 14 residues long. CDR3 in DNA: TGTGCCAGCAGCTTAGGGAGCGGGTCCTACGAGCAGTACGTC. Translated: CASSLGSGSYEQYV.

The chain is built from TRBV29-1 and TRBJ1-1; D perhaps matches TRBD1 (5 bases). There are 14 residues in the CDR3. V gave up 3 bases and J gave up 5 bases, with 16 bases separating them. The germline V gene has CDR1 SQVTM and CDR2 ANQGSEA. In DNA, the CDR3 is TGCAGCGTTGACCCAGGGAAGGACCGAACTGAAGCTTTCTTT. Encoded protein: CSVDPGKDRTEAFF.

The CDR3 coding sequence is TGTGCCAGCAGTGTGGAAGGGGCGGGGGAGACCCAGTACTTC. Translation gives CASSVEGAGETQYF. The chain couples TRBV2 to TRBJ2-5, with D possibly TRBD2 on 6 matching bases. V was cut by 4 bases and J by 5 bases, with 14 bases left in between. Germline V CDR1 and CDR2: SNHLY, FYNNEI. The CDR3 extends over 14 amino acids.

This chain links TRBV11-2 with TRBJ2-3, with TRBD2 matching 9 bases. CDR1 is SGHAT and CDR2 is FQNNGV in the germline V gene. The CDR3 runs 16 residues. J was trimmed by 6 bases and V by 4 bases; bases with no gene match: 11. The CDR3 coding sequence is TGTGCCAGCAGCTCCCATGATGGCGGGGGGGCTGATACGCAGTATTTT. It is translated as CASSSHDGGGADTQYF.

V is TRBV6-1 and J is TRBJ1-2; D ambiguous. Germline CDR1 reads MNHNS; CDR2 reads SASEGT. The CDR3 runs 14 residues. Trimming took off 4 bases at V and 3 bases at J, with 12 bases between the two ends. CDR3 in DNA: TGTGCCAGCAGTGGGAGGAGGGTGGACTATGGCTACACCTTC. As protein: CASSGRRVDYGYTF.

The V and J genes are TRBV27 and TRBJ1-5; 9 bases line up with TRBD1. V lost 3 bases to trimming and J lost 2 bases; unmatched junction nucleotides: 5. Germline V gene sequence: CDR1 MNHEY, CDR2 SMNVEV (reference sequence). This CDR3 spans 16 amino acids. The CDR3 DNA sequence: TGTGCCAGCAGTTTCACAGGGGGCACGGGCAATCAGCCCCAGCATTTT. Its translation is CASSFTGGTGNQPQHF.

CDR3 sequence: CASSLSGTGWYYGYTF. Written as DNA, the CDR3 is TGTGCCAGCAGCTTATCCGGGACAGGGTGGTACTATGGCTACACCTTC. V gene TRBV7-8 combines with J gene TRBJ1-2; 9 nucleotides align to TRBD1. Trimming removed 2 bases from V and 3 bases from J; junction bases left unmatched: 7. From germline, CDR1 is SGHVS and CDR2 FQNEAQ. The CDR3 runs to 16 residues.

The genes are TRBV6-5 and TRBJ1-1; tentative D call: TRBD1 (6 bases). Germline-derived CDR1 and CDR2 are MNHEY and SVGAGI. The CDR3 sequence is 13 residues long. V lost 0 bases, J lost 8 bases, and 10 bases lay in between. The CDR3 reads CASSYSWQGEAFF. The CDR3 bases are TGTGCCAGCAGTTACTCGTGGCAGGGGGAAGCTTTCTTT.

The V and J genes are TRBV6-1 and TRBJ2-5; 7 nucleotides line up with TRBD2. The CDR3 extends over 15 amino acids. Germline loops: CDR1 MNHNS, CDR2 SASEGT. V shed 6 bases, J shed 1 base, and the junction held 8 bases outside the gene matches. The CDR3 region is CASSGQAGLQETQYF. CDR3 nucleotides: TGTGCCAGCAGCGGACAAGCGGGGCTCCAAGAGACCCAGTACTTC.

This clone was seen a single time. The CDR3 loop is CASSPRVAGASEQYF. The CDR3, as DNA: TGTGCCAGCAGTCCCCGGGTAGCGGGGGCCTCCGAGCAGTACTTC. This rearrangement joins TRBV27 to TRBJ2-7; 9 nucleotides agree with TRBD2. The ends lost 5 bases at V and 6 bases at J; junction bases unmatched: 11. Germline V gene lookup returns CDR1 MNHEY and CDR2 SMNVEV (reference sequence). CDR3 length equals 15 residues.

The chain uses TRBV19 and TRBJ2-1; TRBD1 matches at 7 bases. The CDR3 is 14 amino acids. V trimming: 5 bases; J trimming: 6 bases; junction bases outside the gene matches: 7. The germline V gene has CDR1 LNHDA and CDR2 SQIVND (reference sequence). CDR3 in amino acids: CASSLRDRLNEQFF. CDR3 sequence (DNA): TGTGCCAGTAGTCTAAGGGACAGACTCAATGAGCAGTTCTTC.

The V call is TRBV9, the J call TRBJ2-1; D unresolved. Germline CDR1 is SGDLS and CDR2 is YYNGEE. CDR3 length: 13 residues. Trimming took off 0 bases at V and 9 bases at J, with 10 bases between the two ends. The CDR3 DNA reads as TGTGCCAGCAGCGTAGGAAGGTCGGGTGAGCAGTTCTTC. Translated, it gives CASSVGRSGEQFF.

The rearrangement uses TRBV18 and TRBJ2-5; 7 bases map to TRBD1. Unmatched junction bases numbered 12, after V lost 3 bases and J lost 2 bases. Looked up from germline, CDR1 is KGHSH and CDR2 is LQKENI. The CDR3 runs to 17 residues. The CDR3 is CASSPVLRTGPQETQYF. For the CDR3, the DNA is TGTGCCAGCTCACCCGTATTACGGACAGGACCACAAGAGACCCAGTACTTC.

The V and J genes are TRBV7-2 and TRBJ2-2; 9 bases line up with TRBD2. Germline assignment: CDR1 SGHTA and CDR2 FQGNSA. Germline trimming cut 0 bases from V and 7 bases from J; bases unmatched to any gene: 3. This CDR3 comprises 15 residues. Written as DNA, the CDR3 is TGTGCCAGCAGCTTAGCTGGTAGCGGGAGCGGGGAGCTGTTTTTT. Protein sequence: CASSLAGSGSGELFF.

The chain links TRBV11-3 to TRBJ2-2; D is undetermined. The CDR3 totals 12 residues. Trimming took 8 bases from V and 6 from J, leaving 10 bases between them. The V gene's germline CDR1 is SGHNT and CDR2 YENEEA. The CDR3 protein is CASQATAGELFF. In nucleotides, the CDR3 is TGTGCCAGCCAGGCGACGGCCGGGGAGCTGTTTTTT.

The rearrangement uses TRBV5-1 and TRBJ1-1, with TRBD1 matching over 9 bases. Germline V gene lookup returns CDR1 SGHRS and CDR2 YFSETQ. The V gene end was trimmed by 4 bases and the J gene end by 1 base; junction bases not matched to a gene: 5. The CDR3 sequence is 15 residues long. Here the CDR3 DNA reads TGCGCCAGCAGCCCAAGGACAGGGGAGAACACTGAAGCTTTCTTT. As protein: CASSPRTGENTEAFF.

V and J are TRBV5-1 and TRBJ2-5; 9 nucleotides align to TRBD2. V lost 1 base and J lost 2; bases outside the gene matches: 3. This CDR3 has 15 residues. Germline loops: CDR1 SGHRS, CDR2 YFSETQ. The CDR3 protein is CASSLLSGGQETQYF. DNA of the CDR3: TGCGCCAGCAGCTTGCTTAGCGGGGGACAAGAGACCCAGTACTTC.

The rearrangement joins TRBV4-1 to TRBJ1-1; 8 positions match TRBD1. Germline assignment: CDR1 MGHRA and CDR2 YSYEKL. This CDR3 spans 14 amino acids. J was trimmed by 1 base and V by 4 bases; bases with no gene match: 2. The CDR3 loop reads CASSLDRGNTEAFF. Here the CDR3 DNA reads TGCGCCAGCAGCCTCGACAGGGGGAACACTGAAGCTTTCTTT.